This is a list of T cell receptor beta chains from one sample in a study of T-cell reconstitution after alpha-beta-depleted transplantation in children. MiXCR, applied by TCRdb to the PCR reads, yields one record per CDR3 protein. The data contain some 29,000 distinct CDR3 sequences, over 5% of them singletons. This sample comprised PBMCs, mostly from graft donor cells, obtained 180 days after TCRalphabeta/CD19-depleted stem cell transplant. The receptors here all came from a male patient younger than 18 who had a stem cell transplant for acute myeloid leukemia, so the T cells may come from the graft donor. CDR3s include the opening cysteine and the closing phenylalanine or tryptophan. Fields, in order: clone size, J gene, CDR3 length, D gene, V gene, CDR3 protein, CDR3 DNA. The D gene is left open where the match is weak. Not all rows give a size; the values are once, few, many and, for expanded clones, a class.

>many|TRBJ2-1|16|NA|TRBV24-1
CATSDSSDRSYNEQFF
TGTGCCACCAGTGATTCTAGCGACCGCTCCTACAATGAGCAGTTCTTC
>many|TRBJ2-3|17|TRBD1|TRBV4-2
CASSQLTGTGNADTQYF
TGTGCCAGCAGCCAACTGACCGGGACAGGGAACGCAGATACGCAGTATTTT
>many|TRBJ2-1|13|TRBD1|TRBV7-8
CASSSDRGDEQFF
TGTGCCAGCAGCTCCGACAGGGGAGATGAGCAGTTCTTC
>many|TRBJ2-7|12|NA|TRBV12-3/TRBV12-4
CASILRVFEQYF
TGTGCCAGCATCCTACGGGTGTTCGAGCAGTACTTC
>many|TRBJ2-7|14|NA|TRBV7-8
CASSLPGPAYEQYF
TGTGCCAGCAGCTTACCGGGGCCTGCTTACGAGCAGTACTTC
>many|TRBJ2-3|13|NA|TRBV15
CATSSRVTDTQYF
TGTGCCACCAGCTCCCGGGTTACAGATACGCAGTATTTT
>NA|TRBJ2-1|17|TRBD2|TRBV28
CASSFQLAGYSYNEQFF
TGTGCCAGCAGTTTCCAACTAGCGGGCTACTCCTACAATGAGCAGTTCTTC
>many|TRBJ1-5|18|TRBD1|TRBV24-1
CATDRFQFRPYSNQPQHF
TGTGCCACGGACAGGTTTCAATTCAGGCCTTATAGCAATCAGCCCCAGCATTTT
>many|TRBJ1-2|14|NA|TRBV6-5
CASSYGGGGYGYTF
TGTGCCAGCAGTTACGGGGGGGGCGGCTATGGCTACACCTTC
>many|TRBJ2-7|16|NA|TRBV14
CASSYGTPLTTYEQYF
TGTGCCAGCAGCTACGGGACCCCCCTCACCACCTACGAGCAGTACTTC
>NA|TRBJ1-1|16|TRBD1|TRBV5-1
CASSLGLGQGKSEAFF
TGCGCCAGCAGCTTGGGATTGGGACAGGGGAAATCTGAAGCTTTCTTT
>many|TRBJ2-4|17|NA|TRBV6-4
CASSDLKRQAYKNIQYF
TGTGCCAGCAGTGACCTAAAGCGACAGGCCTACAAAAACATTCAGTACTTC
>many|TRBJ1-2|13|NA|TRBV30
CAWSGQVLSGYTF
TGTGCCTGGAGTGGACAGGTCCTTAGTGGCTACACCTTC
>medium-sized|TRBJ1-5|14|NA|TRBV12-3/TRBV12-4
CASTLRASNQPQHF
TGTGCCAGCACCCTTCGGGCTAGCAATCAGCCCCAGCATTTT
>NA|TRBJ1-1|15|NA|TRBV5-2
CAMGPRVRGVTEAFF
TGTGCCATGGGCCCCAGGGTCCGGGGAGTGACTGAAGCTTTCTTT
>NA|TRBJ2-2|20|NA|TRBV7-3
CASSLTGSLHRGPLSGELFF
TGTGCCAGCAGCTTAACGGGAAGTCTCCACCGTGGGCCTCTCTCCGGGGAGCTGTTTTTT
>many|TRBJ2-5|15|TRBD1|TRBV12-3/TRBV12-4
CASSRGQGEVKTQYF
TGTGCCAGCAGTCGTGGACAGGGGGAGGTGAAGACCCAGTACTTC
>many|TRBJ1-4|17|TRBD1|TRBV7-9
CASSPTGGPTTNEKLFF
TGTGCCAGCAGCCCAACAGGGGGCCCCACCACAAATGAAAAACTGTTTTTT
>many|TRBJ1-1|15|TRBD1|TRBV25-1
CASSVGTGGLTEAFF
TGTGCCAGCAGTGTGGGGACAGGGGGATTAACTGAAGCTTTCTTT
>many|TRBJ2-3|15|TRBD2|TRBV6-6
CASSYSGPHTDTQYF
TGTGCCAGCAGTTATAGCGGGCCCCACACAGATACGCAGTATTTT
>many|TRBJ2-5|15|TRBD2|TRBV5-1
CASSWGVAGSETQYF
TGCGCCAGCAGCTGGGGGGTAGCGGGATCTGAGACCCAGTACTTC
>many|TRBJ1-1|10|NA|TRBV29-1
CSAMNTEAFF
TGCAGCGCCATGAACACTGAAGCTTTCTTT